This is a list of T cell receptor beta chains from one sample in a study of blood T cell repertoires in COVID-19. Profiled with immunoSEQ multiplex PCR; TCRdb holds only in-frame clones, not every one. The sample includes hundreds of thousands of clones, more than 75% of them seen just once. The specimen was PBMCs or T cells enriched from blood (not recorded which). Source of these receptors: a woman between 45 and 60 years old who had recovered from COVID-19. Each CDR3 is given with its conserved first and last residue. D genes are given only for firm matches. Size is stated for part of the rows, as once, few or many counts, or as a class when the clone is expanded.

V gene: TRBV9
J gene: TRBJ2-1
clone size: once
D gene: NA
CDR3 DNA: TGTGCCAGCAGCGTAGGACCCCTTAGACCCACAGGGGAGCAGTTCTTC
CDR3 protein: CASSVGPLRPTGEQFF

V gene: TRBV6-5
J gene: TRBJ2-3
clone size: NA
D gene: TRBD2
CDR3 DNA: TGTGCCAGCAGTTATGGGTTTAGCGGGGCAGATACGCAGTATTTT
CDR3 protein: CASSYGFSGADTQYF

V gene: TRBV11-3
J gene: TRBJ1-3
clone size: few
D gene: NA
CDR3 DNA: TGTGCCAGCAGCTTCACTCCGGGAAACACCATATATTTT
CDR3 protein: CASSFTPGNTIYF

V gene: TRBV18
J gene: TRBJ2-7
clone size: NA
D gene: NA
CDR3 DNA: TGTGCCAGCTCACCAATTGACAGGGAGCAGTACTTC
CDR3 protein: CASSPIDREQYF

V gene: TRBV29-1
J gene: TRBJ2-7
clone size: NA
D gene: TRBD1
CDR3 DNA: TGCAGCGTTGTCGGACAGGGAAGGCCCTACGAGCAGTACTTC
CDR3 protein: CSVVGQGRPYEQYF

V gene: TRBV13
J gene: TRBJ2-7
clone size: NA
D gene: TRBD2
CDR3 DNA: TGTGCCAGCAGGCAAGCGGGGGGGCCCTACGAGCAGTACTTC
CDR3 protein: CASRQAGGPYEQYF

V gene: TRBV5-6
J gene: TRBJ1-6
clone size: NA
D gene: NA
CDR3 DNA: TGTGCCAGCAGCGGAACGAAAACAGGGAATTTAAATTCACCCCTCCACTTT
CDR3 protein: CASSGTKTGNLNSPLHF

V gene: TRBV7-2
J gene: TRBJ2-3
clone size: NA
D gene: TRBD2
CDR3 DNA: TGTGCCAGCAGCTTAAGCACTAGCGGGAGGAGTTTGGATACGCAGTATTTT
CDR3 protein: CASSLSTSGRSLDTQYF

V gene: TRBV6-1
J gene: TRBJ1-1
clone size: NA
D gene: TRBD1
CDR3 DNA: TGTGCCAGCAGTGAAACAGGGGCGTCAGCTTTCTTT
CDR3 protein: CASSETGASAFF

V gene: TRBV4-3
J gene: TRBJ1-2
clone size: few
D gene: NA
CDR3 DNA: TGCGCCAGCAGCCCAAGGCACGTGAGGACAGCCTATGGCTACACCTTC
CDR3 protein: CASSPRHVRTAYGYTF

V gene: TRBV14
J gene: TRBJ1-4
clone size: NA
D gene: NA
CDR3 DNA: TGTGCCAGCAGCCAAATTTTCGGAAAACTGTTTTTT
CDR3 protein: CASSQIFGKLFF

V gene: TRBV2
J gene: TRBJ1-3
clone size: NA
D gene: NA
CDR3 DNA: TGTGCCAGCAGTGATGGGGGACTTGGTGGAAACACCATATATTTT
CDR3 protein: CASSDGGLGGNTIYF

V gene: TRBV28
J gene: TRBJ2-1
clone size: NA
D gene: TRBD2
CDR3 DNA: TGTGCCAGCAGTTTTTTCGGGAGGGGTGAGCAGTTCTTC
CDR3 protein: CASSFFGRGEQFF

V gene: TRBV5-1
J gene: TRBJ2-1
clone size: NA
D gene: TRBD2
CDR3 DNA: TGCGCCAGCTCCCCCTTGGGTAGCGGGCCAGGCGAGCAGTTCTTC
CDR3 protein: CASSPLGSGPGEQFF

V gene: TRBV27
J gene: TRBJ1-2
clone size: NA
D gene: NA
CDR3 DNA: TGTGCCAGCAGCCCAGAGGGTTACTATGGCTACACCTTC
CDR3 protein: CASSPEGYYGYTF

V gene: TRBV2
J gene: TRBJ1-1
clone size: NA
D gene: NA
CDR3 DNA: TGTGCCAGCAGTAAAAAGGGGGAATGGACTGAAGCTTTCTTT
CDR3 protein: CASSKKGEWTEAFF

V gene: TRBV7-3
J gene: TRBJ1-1
clone size: NA
D gene: TRBD1
CDR3 DNA: TGTGCCAGCAGCCAATCAGGGGGGAACACTGAAGCTTTCTTT
CDR3 protein: CASSQSGGNTEAFF

V gene: TRBV6-4
J gene: TRBJ2-1
clone size: NA
D gene: TRBD2
CDR3 DNA: TGTGCCAGCAGTGATTCTAGCGGGAACATCAATGAGCAGTTCTTC
CDR3 protein: CASSDSSGNINEQFF

V gene: TRBV7-2
J gene: TRBJ2-7
clone size: NA
D gene: TRBD1
CDR3 DNA: TGTGCCAGCAGCTTACAGACAGGGGCGCCCTACGAGCAGTACTTC
CDR3 protein: CASSLQTGAPYEQYF

V gene: TRBV7-2
J gene: TRBJ2-5
clone size: NA
D gene: TRBD2
CDR3 DNA: TGTGCCAGCAACTTACTAGCGGGGGGAGAGACCCAGTACTTC
CDR3 protein: CASNLLAGGETQYF

V gene: TRBV11-3
J gene: TRBJ2-3
clone size: NA
D gene: NA
CDR3 DNA: TGTGCCAGCAGCTTAGGCGACAGAACTAGCACAGATACGCAGTATTTT
CDR3 protein: CASSLGDRTSTDTQYF

V gene: TRBV18
J gene: TRBJ1-6
clone size: NA
D gene: NA
CDR3 DNA: TGTGCCAGCTCACCCTCCGGGGGAGGCCGTTCACCCCTCCACTTT
CDR3 protein: CASSPSGGGRSPLHF

V gene: TRBV9
J gene: TRBJ2-1
clone size: NA
D gene: TRBD1
CDR3 DNA: TGTGCCAGCAGCGTGGACAGGGCTTTCTACAATGAGCAGTTCTTC
CDR3 protein: CASSVDRAFYNEQFF

V gene: TRBV18
J gene: TRBJ2-1
clone size: NA
D gene: NA
CDR3 DNA: TGTGCCAGCTCACCCCCAGTGCCCCTCAATGAGCAGTTCTTC
CDR3 protein: CASSPPVPLNEQFF

V gene: TRBV6-2/TRBV6-3
J gene: TRBJ2-1
clone size: NA
D gene: NA
CDR3 DNA: TGTGCCAGCAGTTACTCAATAAACTCTAGTCCGGGGGAGCAGTTCTTC
CDR3 protein: CASSYSINSSPGEQFF

V gene: TRBV27
J gene: TRBJ2-7
clone size: NA
D gene: NA
CDR3 DNA: TGTGCCAGCAGTCCTACAGTCACAAACTACGAGCAGTACTTC
CDR3 protein: CASSPTVTNYEQYF

V gene: TRBV4-3
J gene: TRBJ1-5
clone size: NA
D gene: TRBD1
CDR3 DNA: TGCGCCAGCAGCCAAGATGGGACAGGGGGCGGGTATCAGCCCCAGCATTTT
CDR3 protein: CASSQDGTGGGYQPQHF

V gene: TRBV5-4
J gene: TRBJ1-3
clone size: NA
D gene: NA
CDR3 DNA: TGTGCCAGCAGCTTGGGGGCCACCATATATTTT
CDR3 protein: CASSLGATIYF

V gene: TRBV2
J gene: TRBJ1-2
clone size: few
D gene: TRBD1
CDR3 DNA: TGTGCCAGCAGGGCCGGACAGGGATGGATAGGCTACACCTTC
CDR3 protein: CASRAGQGWIGYTF

V gene: TRBV14
J gene: TRBJ1-6
clone size: NA
D gene: NA
CDR3 DNA: TGTGCCAGCAGCCACCCGGCGGGATTGTATAATTCACCCCTCCACTTT
CDR3 protein: CASSHPAGLYNSPLHF

V gene: TRBV5-6
J gene: TRBJ2-7
clone size: NA
D gene: NA
CDR3 DNA: TGTGCCAGCAGCCTACCCTGGGCGACCTACGAGCAGTACTTC
CDR3 protein: CASSLPWATYEQYF

V gene: TRBV5-1
J gene: TRBJ2-7
clone size: NA
D gene: NA
CDR3 DNA: TGCGCCAGCAGCTTGGCGGCCGGGTACGAGCAGTACTTC
CDR3 protein: CASSLAAGYEQYF

V gene: TRBV5-1
J gene: TRBJ2-7
clone size: once
D gene: TRBD1
CDR3 DNA: TGCGCCAGCAGCTTTGTCGACAGGGTCATCGAGCAGTACTTC
CDR3 protein: CASSFVDRVIEQYF

V gene: TRBV28
J gene: TRBJ2-7
clone size: NA
D gene: NA
CDR3 DNA: TGTGCCAGCCTCAGGGCCACACCCTACGAGCAGTACTTC
CDR3 protein: CASLRATPYEQYF

V gene: TRBV6-5
J gene: TRBJ2-7
clone size: NA
D gene: TRBD2
CDR3 DNA: TGTGCCAGCAGTCGTTCTAGCGGGAGTCACGAGCAGTACTTC
CDR3 protein: CASSRSSGSHEQYF

V gene: TRBV9
J gene: TRBJ2-5
clone size: NA
D gene: TRBD1
CDR3 DNA: TGTGCCAGCAGCGTTGGGACAGGGGCAATAGTGGAGACCCAGTACTTC
CDR3 protein: CASSVGTGAIVETQYF

V gene: TRBV11-1
J gene: TRBJ1-1
clone size: NA
D gene: NA
CDR3 DNA: TGTGCCAGCAGCTCCCGACAGGCCAGCCCTGAAGCTTTCTTT
CDR3 protein: CASSSRQASPEAFF

V gene: TRBV24-1
J gene: TRBJ2-1
clone size: NA
D gene: TRBD2
CDR3 DNA: TGTGCCACCAGTGATTTGCAGGCTAGCGGGCAGTTCTTC
CDR3 protein: CATSDLQASGQFF

V gene: TRBV6-6
J gene: TRBJ1-2
clone size: NA
D gene: TRBD1
CDR3 DNA: TGTGCCAGCAGTTACTCGCCAGGGGGCAGTAATGGCTACACCTTC
CDR3 protein: CASSYSPGGSNGYTF

V gene: TRBV7-9
J gene: TRBJ1-3
clone size: NA
D gene: NA
CDR3 DNA: TGTGCCAGCGTCCCCAGGGGAAATACTGGAAACACCATATATTTT
CDR3 protein: CASVPRGNTGNTIYF

V gene: TRBV18
J gene: TRBJ1-6
clone size: few
D gene: NA
CDR3 DNA: TGTGCCAGCTCACCACCGTTCAGCGAGGAACCACCCCTCCACTTT
CDR3 protein: CASSPPFSEEPPLHF

V gene: TRBV3-1/TRBV3-2
J gene: TRBJ2-1
clone size: NA
D gene: TRBD2
CDR3 DNA: TGTGCCAGCAGCCCCCTAGCGGTATCCTACAATGAGCAGTTCTTC
CDR3 protein: CASSPLAVSYNEQFF

V gene: TRBV7-2
J gene: TRBJ2-3
clone size: NA
D gene: TRBD2
CDR3 DNA: TGTGCCAGCAGCGCAGTGGGTAGCGGGGGGGCCGCTAGCACAGATACGCAGTATTTT
CDR3 protein: CASSAVGSGGAASTDTQYF

V gene: TRBV28
J gene: TRBJ2-7
clone size: NA
D gene: NA
CDR3 DNA: TGTGCCAGCAGGATCCCCAAGTCCCGAGGCGAGCAGTACTTC
CDR3 protein: CASRIPKSRGEQYF

V gene: TRBV28
J gene: TRBJ2-5
clone size: once
D gene: TRBD2
CDR3 DNA: TGTGCCAGCAGTTTATCTGCTAGCGGGAGGCGGGGGACCCAGTACTTC
CDR3 protein: CASSLSASGRRGTQYF

V gene: TRBV12-3/TRBV12-4
J gene: TRBJ2-7
clone size: NA
D gene: TRBD2
CDR3 DNA: TGTGCCAGCAGTTTGGCGGGAGCCTACGAGCAGTACTTC
CDR3 protein: CASSLAGAYEQYF

V gene: TRBV30
J gene: TRBJ2-3
clone size: NA
D gene: NA
CDR3 DNA: TGTGCCTGGACCCTAGGAGGACTGAGCACAGATACGCAGTATTTT
CDR3 protein: CAWTLGGLSTDTQYF

V gene: TRBV18
J gene: TRBJ1-4
clone size: NA
D gene: TRBD1
CDR3 DNA: TGTGCCAGCTCACAAGAGGGGGCCGGGGATGAAAAACTGTTTTTT
CDR3 protein: CASSQEGAGDEKLFF

V gene: TRBV7-2
J gene: TRBJ2-5
clone size: NA
D gene: NA
CDR3 DNA: TGTGCCAGCAGCCCGGGGTTTGGGGTGATTGAAGAGACCCAGTACTTC
CDR3 protein: CASSPGFGVIEETQYF

V gene: TRBV28
J gene: TRBJ1-2
clone size: NA
D gene: NA
CDR3 DNA: TGTGCCAGCAGTTTTGGAGGCATTCCTGGCTACACCTTC
CDR3 protein: CASSFGGIPGYTF

V gene: TRBV19
J gene: TRBJ1-5
clone size: NA
D gene: TRBD1
CDR3 DNA: TGTGCCAGTAGTATTTCGGGGACAGGGTACAGGCCCCAGCATTTT
CDR3 protein: CASSISGTGYRPQHF

V gene: TRBV28
J gene: TRBJ1-6
clone size: NA
D gene: NA
CDR3 DNA: TGTGCCAGCAGTTTATGGCCCGGGACTGGTAATTCACCCCTCCACTTT
CDR3 protein: CASSLWPGTGNSPLHF

V gene: TRBV5-1
J gene: TRBJ2-2
clone size: few
D gene: TRBD2
CDR3 DNA: TGCGCCAGCACGTATTACAGCGGGGGGAACACCGGGGAGCTGTTTTTT
CDR3 protein: CASTYYSGGNTGELFF

V gene: TRBV5-1
J gene: TRBJ2-7
clone size: NA
D gene: NA
CDR3 DNA: TGCGCCAGCAGCCCCCAGGGGTCGGGCTACGAGCAGTACTTC
CDR3 protein: CASSPQGSGYEQYF

V gene: TRBV28
J gene: TRBJ1-4
clone size: NA
D gene: NA
CDR3 DNA: TGTGCCAGCCTAGGGGGTACGACTAATGAAAAACTGTTTTTT
CDR3 protein: CASLGGTTNEKLFF

V gene: TRBV19
J gene: TRBJ2-7
clone size: NA
D gene: NA
CDR3 DNA: TGTGCCAGTAGTATAGGGACAGTTTACGAGCAGTACTTC
CDR3 protein: CASSIGTVYEQYF

V gene: TRBV4-1
J gene: TRBJ1-4
clone size: NA
D gene: TRBD1
CDR3 DNA: TGCGCCAGCAGCCAAGACTCCCAGGGGGCTGATGAAAAACTGTTTTTT
CDR3 protein: CASSQDSQGADEKLFF

V gene: TRBV9
J gene: TRBJ2-7
clone size: NA
D gene: TRBD2
CDR3 DNA: TGTGCCAGCAGCGGGGGACTAGCGGGCGCCTACGAGCAGTACTTC
CDR3 protein: CASSGGLAGAYEQYF

V gene: TRBV4-3
J gene: TRBJ2-3
clone size: NA
D gene: TRBD2
CDR3 DNA: TGCGCCAGCAGCCAAGATAGAAGCGGGGGGGCGTCAGATACGCAGTATTTT
CDR3 protein: CASSQDRSGGASDTQYF

V gene: TRBV19
J gene: TRBJ2-2
clone size: NA
D gene: TRBD1
CDR3 DNA: TGTGCCAGCTTCGGGACAGCGAACACCGGGGAGCTGTTTTTT
CDR3 protein: CASFGTANTGELFF